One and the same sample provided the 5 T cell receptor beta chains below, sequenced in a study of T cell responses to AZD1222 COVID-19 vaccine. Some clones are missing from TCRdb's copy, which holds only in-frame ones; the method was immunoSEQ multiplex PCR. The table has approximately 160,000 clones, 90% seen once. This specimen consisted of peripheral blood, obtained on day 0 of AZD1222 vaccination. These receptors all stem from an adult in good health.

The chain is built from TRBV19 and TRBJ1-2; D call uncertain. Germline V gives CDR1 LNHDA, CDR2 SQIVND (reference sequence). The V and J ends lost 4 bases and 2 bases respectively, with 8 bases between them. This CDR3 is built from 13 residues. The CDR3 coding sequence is TGTGCCAGTAGTACGGACCGCAACTATGGCTACACCTTC. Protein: CASSTDRNYGYTF.

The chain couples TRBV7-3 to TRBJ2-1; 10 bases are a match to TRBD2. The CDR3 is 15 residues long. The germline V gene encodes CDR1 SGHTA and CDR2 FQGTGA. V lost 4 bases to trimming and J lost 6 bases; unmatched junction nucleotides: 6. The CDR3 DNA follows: TGTGCCAGCAGCTCCATCCCTAGCGGGGGCAATGAGCAGTTCTTC. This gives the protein CASSSIPSGGNEQFF.

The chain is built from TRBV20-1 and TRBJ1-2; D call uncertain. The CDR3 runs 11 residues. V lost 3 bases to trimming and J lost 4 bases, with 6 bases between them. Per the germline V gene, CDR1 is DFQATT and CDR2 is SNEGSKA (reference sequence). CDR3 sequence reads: CSASTSYGYTF. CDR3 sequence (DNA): TGCAGTGCTAGTACCAGCTATGGCTACACCTTC.

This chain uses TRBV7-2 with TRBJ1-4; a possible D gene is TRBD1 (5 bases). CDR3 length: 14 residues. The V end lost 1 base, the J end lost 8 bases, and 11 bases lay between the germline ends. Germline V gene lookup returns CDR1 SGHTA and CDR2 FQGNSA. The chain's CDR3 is CASSLGGNREKLFF. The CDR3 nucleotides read TGTGCCAGCAGCTTAGGGGGGAATCGAGAAAAACTGTTTTTT.

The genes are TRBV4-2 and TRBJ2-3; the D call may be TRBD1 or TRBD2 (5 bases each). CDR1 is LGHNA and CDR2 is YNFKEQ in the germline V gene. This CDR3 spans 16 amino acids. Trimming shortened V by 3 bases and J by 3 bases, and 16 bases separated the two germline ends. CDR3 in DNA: TGTGCCAGCAGCCAGGAAGAGAGGGGATTAACAGATACGCAGTATTTT. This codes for CASSQEERGLTDTQYF.